This TCR beta chain was found in a study of T cell responses to AZD1222 COVID-19 vaccine. CDR1 and CDR2 from the germline V gene are MNHEY and SMNVEV (reference sequence). The CDR3 consists of 18 residues. V was trimmed by 1 base and J by 4 bases, leaving 21 bases between them. TCRdb's table, derived via immunoSEQ multiplex PCR, lists solely in-frame clones and lacks some. The data show 150,000 to 200,000 clones, roughly 93% seen once. The chain joins TRBV27 to TRBJ2-3; possibly TRBD1 for D (5 bases). The source material was peripheral blood, sampled on day 0 of AZD1222 vaccination. This sequence was found in an adult in good health. The CDR3 sequence: CASSLYFRAGYLSDTQYF. The CDR3 nucleotides are TGTGCCAGCAGTTTATATTTTCGGGCAGGGTATTTGTCAGATACGCAGTATTTT.